Many counts were recorded for the clone carrying this T cell receptor beta chain. The V end was cut by 6 bases, the J end by 3 bases, with 6 bases between. Germline assignment: CDR1 MNHEY and CDR2 SVGEGT. The CDR3 totals 11 residues. TCRdb re-derived calls from the RT-PCR reads in MiXCR, one entry per CDR3 protein. The table has about 680,000 distinct CDR3 sequences, 14% seen once. The sample consisted of memory CD4+ T cells from blood. The chain joins TRBV6-2 or TRBV6-3 to TRBJ2-7; D call uncertain. The receptor comes from a female donor in good health, serving as a healthy control. CDR3 region: CASSNSYEQYF. CDR3 coding DNA: TGTGCCAGCAGCAACAGCTACGAGCAGTACTTC.